One T cell receptor (beta chain) is described in this entry. Its antigen is unidentified. These data come from a study of CD8 T cells in Susac syndrome. Study findings and constraints: It was acknowledged in the study that the number of individuals who were included in its TCR sequencing and HLA analysis was relatively small.

The germline V gene encodes CDR1 MNHEY and CDR2 SVGEGT. The CDR3 sequence is 14 residues long. Deletions cut 6 bases from V and 1 base from J, with 12 bases between. The authors reverse transcribed about 0.5 to 1 ug RNA with random hexamers. MiXCR, applied by TCRdb to the immunoSEQ multiplex PCR reads, yields one record per CDR3 protein. The data show about 210,000 distinct CDR3 sequences, less than 95% seen once. The J gene is TRBJ1-1, the V gene TRBV6-2 or TRBV6-3; possible D gene TRBD1, 5 bases. The source of this sequence is a human donor with Susac syndrome. Material: CD4+ T cells from PBMCs. For the CDR3, the DNA is TGTGCCAGCAGCGAGCCTACAGGGAACACTGAAGCTTTCTTT. Residues: CASSEPTGNTEAFF.